Listed below are T cell receptor beta chains from one sample, sequenced in a study of T cells expressing NK-cell markers. One entry per CDR3 protein, without DNA, is what TCRdb gives after re-calling the 5' RACE reads. The listing contains about 380,000 distinct CDR3 sequences. What was sequenced was blood T cells: a sorted CD56 or NKG2C T cell subset, CD4+ or CD8+ T cells, or bulk PBMC T cells (not recorded which). The receptor set was obtained from a man aged 18-69 years in good health. Each CDR3 is given with its conserved first and last residue.

v_call: TRBV6-1
j_call: TRBJ1-2
cdr3_aa: CASTGTVSNYGYTF

v_call: TRBV10-2
j_call: TRBJ2-7
cdr3_aa: CASGDREVRREQYF

v_call: TRBV30
j_call: TRBJ1-1
cdr3_aa: CAWSRGTGEAFF

v_call: TRBV6-1
j_call: TRBJ1-3
cdr3_aa: CASSLTVGAGNTIYF

v_call: TRBV5-1
j_call: TRBJ2-3
cdr3_aa: CASSPIGQGRDTQYF

v_call: TRBV4-2
j_call: TRBJ1-1
cdr3_aa: CASSQADRAQAFF

v_call: TRBV7-9
j_call: TRBJ1-4
cdr3_aa: CASSLNGQGATNEKLFF

v_call: TRBV5-6
j_call: TRBJ2-7
cdr3_aa: CASSLGTSGAKQYF

v_call: TRBV5-1
j_call: TRBJ2-2
cdr3_aa: CASSLGWTGGFNTGELFF

v_call: TRBV6-5
j_call: TRBJ2-7
cdr3_aa: CASSSRLRDGGGYEQYF

v_call: TRBV12-5
j_call: TRBJ1-3
cdr3_aa: CASGWLSVGSSGNTIYF

v_call: TRBV4-1
j_call: TRBJ2-3
cdr3_aa: CASSQGPGADTQYF

v_call: TRBV11-2
j_call: TRBJ2-3
cdr3_aa: CASSQGRGGRTDTQYF

v_call: TRBV28
j_call: TRBJ1-3
cdr3_aa: CASDRTNSGNTIYF

v_call: TRBV5-1
j_call: TRBJ1-2
cdr3_aa: CASSLQNPGQGDGYTF

v_call: TRBV7-2
j_call: TRBJ1-1
cdr3_aa: CASSPPGTLYTEAFF

v_call: TRBV19
j_call: TRBJ2-2
cdr3_aa: CASQFTGTGRTGELFF

v_call: TRBV20-1
j_call: TRBJ1-6
cdr3_aa: CSAPWDRVGSPLHF

v_call: TRBV20-1
j_call: TRBJ1-3
cdr3_aa: CSARDGGAGSSGNTIYF

v_call: TRBV6-1
j_call: TRBJ2-1
cdr3_aa: CASSVNRVSYNEQFF

v_call: TRBV11-2
j_call: TRBJ1-4
cdr3_aa: CASSLDLFEAHEKLFF

v_call: TRBV11-2
j_call: TRBJ2-2
cdr3_aa: CASSLGLGGGKTGELFF

v_call: TRBV9
j_call: TRBJ1-2
cdr3_aa: CASSEGRASLYGYTF

v_call: TRBV27
j_call: TRBJ2-3
cdr3_aa: CASSLVGIDTQYF

v_call: TRBV5-1
j_call: TRBJ1-1
cdr3_aa: CASNPNGGEAFF

v_call: TRBV4-1
j_call: TRBJ1-5
cdr3_aa: CASAERGGGNQPQHF